This T cell receptor (beta chain) appears in the sequencing data of a study of cytomegalovirus exposure and HLA in healthy donors. The study's findings and limits: Near-uniform donor sequencing depth was presumed by presence/absence analyses.

The PCR made use of 60 Vbeta and 13 Jbeta primers. TCRdb's table, derived via immunoSEQ multiplex PCR, lists solely in-frame clones and lacks some. The table records approximately 170,000 clones, 68% of them present only once. CDR3 length equals 14 residues. Germline assignment: CDR1 SGHAT and CDR2 FQDESV (reference sequence). After removal of 8 bases from V and 3 bases from J, the junction contained 6 bases not matched to a gene. A word on this clone: Its antigen is not known.

The V call is TRBV11-1, the J call TRBJ2-1; 8 positions agree with TRBD1. The origin of this receptor is a man aged 50-59 years in good health and CMV-seronegative. The sequenced material came from PBMCs. DNA for the CDR3: TGTGCCAGCGATGGACAGGGCATCTACAATGAGCAGTTCTTC. Translated, it gives CASDGQGIYNEQFF.